One and the same sample provided the 8 T cell receptor beta chains below, sequenced in a study of T cell changes during pregnancy in multiple sclerosis. Measured with immunoSEQ multiplex PCR; TCRdb has only the in-frame clones, and not every one. In the table there are 100,000 to 150,000 clones, about 94% of which are singletons. The sequenced sample was peripheral blood, obtained before pregnancy. These receptors all come from a female donor with multiple sclerosis, enrolled in a pregnancy study.

The V gene is TRBV6-5, the J gene TRBJ1-1; 7 bases match TRBD1. V gave up 5 bases and J gave up 5 bases; unmatched junction bases: 8. This CDR3 contains 14 residues. Germline V gene data show CDR1 as MNHEY and CDR2 as SVGAGI. The CDR3 loop reads CASSPRQGRTEAFF. The DNA of the CDR3 is TGTGCCAGCAGTCCTCGACAGGGACGAACTGAAGCTTTCTTT.

The chain employs TRBV9 and TRBJ1-2; D gene uncertain. Trimming removed 0 bases from V and 4 bases from J, with 7 bases in between. Germline CDR1 and CDR2: SGDLS and YYNGEE. This CDR3 region has 13 residues. The CDR3 protein is CASSVVSGYGYTF. As DNA, the CDR3 is TGTGCCAGCAGCGTAGTGTCAGGCTATGGCTACACCTTC.

The chain employs TRBV7-9 and TRBJ2-7; no reliable D call. From germline, CDR1 is SEHNR and CDR2 FQNEAQ (reference sequence). CDR3 length: 16 amino acids. With 6 bases removed from V and 0 bases from J, the gap between germline ends came to 18 bases. CDR3 sequence reads: CASSSSREVHSYEQYF. The CDR3 nucleotides read TGTGCCAGCAGTTCCTCCAGAGAGGTGCACTCCTACGAGCAGTACTTC.

V and J are TRBV5-6 and TRBJ2-2; TRBD2 matches 12 bases. The CDR3 totals 15 residues. Germline trimming cut 4 bases from V and 6 bases from J; bases unmatched to any gene: 4. Germline loops: CDR1 SGHDT, CDR2 YYEEEE. In DNA form, the CDR3 reads TGTGCCAGCAGCGGGGGACTAGCGGGCGCCGGGGAGCTGTTTTTT. As protein: CASSGGLAGAGELFF.

This clone was counted a single time. The chain links TRBV5-1 to TRBJ1-1, with unresolved D. The length of the CDR3 is 16 residues. The V and J ends lost 1 base and 4 bases respectively, with 17 bases between them. CDR1 SGHRS and CDR2 YFSETQ come from the germline V gene. The CDR3 bases are TGCGCCAGCAGCTTGAATACTGGCGGGTGGTTCACTGAAGCTTTCTTT. Residues: CASSLNTGGWFTEAFF.

This sequence joins TRBV5-8 and TRBJ1-2; no reliable D call. V lost 4 bases and J lost 4, with 11 bases in between. CDR1 is SGHTS and CDR2 is YDEGEE in the germline V gene. CDR3 size: 13 residues. In DNA form, the CDR3 reads TGTGCCAGCAGCGAGAACCCTAGCTATGGCTACACCTTC. This encodes CASSENPSYGYTF.

CDR3 bases: TGCGCCAGCAGCTTGGGTAGCGGGAGTTCCGATGAGCAGTTCTTC. It encodes CASSLGSGSSDEQFF. The rearrangement links TRBV5-1 to TRBJ2-1; 9 bases are a match to TRBD2. J was trimmed by 8 bases and V by 0 bases; bases with no gene match: 6. Per germline, CDR1 SGHRS and CDR2 YFSETQ. The CDR3 is 15 amino acids.

V is TRBV5-1 and J is TRBJ2-2; 9 nucleotides match TRBD1. Germline V gene data show CDR1 as SGHRS and CDR2 as YFSETQ. This CDR3 is 19 amino acids long. Trimming removed 1 base from V and 6 bases from J; junction bases left unmatched: 16. The chain's CDR3 is CASSLNVRDRVSDPGELFF. The CDR3 DNA reads TGCGCCAGCAGCTTGAATGTTCGGGACAGGGTGTCGGATCCCGGGGAGCTGTTTTTT.